One and the same sample provided the 7 T cell receptor beta chains below, sequenced in a study of persistence of HIV-infected CD4 T cells. The stimulus was lysate of CMV-infected fibroblasts, around 11 ug/mL. Sorting selected CD4+ T cells upregulating both CD40 ligand and CD69. For these TCRs, the target antigens are not known. Sequencing used immunoSEQ version 4 in survey mode. The protocol was immunoSEQ multiplex PCR, while the TCRdb copy is restricted to in-frame clones and leaves out a portion. Among about 20,000 clones listed, 70% to 80% were seen once. This material consisted of CD4+ T cells sorted from PBMCs after approximately 19-hour stimulation, taken from a patient who received antiretroviral therapy. The receptors were sampled from an adult man with HIV who was CMV-seropositive.

The chain recombines TRBV28 with TRBJ1-1; the D is unclear. The V end was cut by 1 base, the J end by 0 bases, with 6 bases between. Germline assignment: CDR1 MDHEN and CDR2 SYDVKM. This CDR3 is 14 amino acids long. CDR3 region: CASSLYGMNTEAFF. CDR3 nucleotides: TGTGCCAGCAGTTTATATGGCATGAACACTGAAGCTTTCTTT. The variable domain in full, completed from reference TRBV28 and TRBJ1-1, reads DVKVTQSSRYLVKRTGEKVFLECVQDMDHENMFWYRQDPGLGLRLIYFSYDVKMKEKGDIPEGYSVSREKKERFSLILESASTNQTSMYLCASSLYGMNTEAFFGQGTRLTVV.

V gene TRBV6-5 combines with J gene TRBJ1-1, with 8 nucleotides matching TRBD1. V shed 6 bases, J shed 8 bases, and the junction held 8 bases outside the gene matches. Germline-derived CDR1 and CDR2 are MNHEY and SVGAGI. The length of the CDR3 is 13 residues. This CDR3 is CASRSPGTGEAFF. The CDR3 region has the DNA TGTGCCAGCAGATCTCCCGGGACAGGAGAAGCTTTCTTT.

This clone was recorded once. The chain joins TRBV3-1 (or the pseudogene TRBV3-2) to TRBJ2-7, with 10 bases identical to TRBD2. The CDR3 length is 18 residues. V lost 1 base to trimming and J lost 0 bases; unmatched junction nucleotides: 9. From germline, CDR1 is LGHDT and CDR2 YNNKEL (reference sequence). Written as DNA, the CDR3 is TGTGCCAGCAGCCAAGCCCCCAGCGGGGGGGGATCCTCCTACGAGCAGTACTTC. Its protein product is CASSQAPSGGGSSYEQYF.

V is TRBV19 and J is TRBJ2-2; a weak D match, TRBD1 (6 bases). V was pared by 3 bases and J by 5 bases, with 10 bases between. CDR3 size: 14 residues. The germline V gene encodes CDR1 LNHDA and CDR2 SQIVND (reference sequence). CDR3 protein: CASSITGKTGELFF. CDR3 sequence (DNA): TGTGCCAGTAGTATCACAGGGAAAACCGGGGAGCTGTTTTTT.

The chain's CDR3 is CASSDRVGGEKLFF. The CDR3 DNA reads as TGTGCCAGCAGCGACAGGGTCGGGGGAGAAAAACTGTTTTTT. This chain joins TRBV7-9 and TRBJ1-4, with 7 nucleotides matching TRBD1. J was trimmed by 8 bases and V by 5 bases; bases with no gene match: 8. This CDR3 has 14 residues. The germline V gene encodes CDR1 SEHNR and CDR2 FQNEAQ (reference sequence).

The V call is TRBV28, the J call TRBJ2-7; TRBD1 aligns across 7 bases. The CDR3 spans 14 residues. The J segment lost 2 bases and the V segment lost 8 bases, leaving 9 bases of the junction unmatched. The germline gives CDR1 MDHEN, CDR2 SYDVKM. CDR3 nucleotide sequence: TGTGCCAGCGCTGGCTCCGGGACAGCCTACGAGCAGTACTTC. This encodes CASAGSGTAYEQYF.

This sequence joins TRBV12-5 and TRBJ1-5; D is unresolved. Germline CDR1 LGHNT, CDR2 FRNRAP. The V end was cut by 4 bases, the J end by 3 bases, with 4 bases between. The CDR3 extends over 12 amino acids. CDR3 residues: CASGYNNQPQHF. Here the CDR3 DNA reads TGTGCTAGTGGTTATAACAATCAGCCCCAGCATTTT.